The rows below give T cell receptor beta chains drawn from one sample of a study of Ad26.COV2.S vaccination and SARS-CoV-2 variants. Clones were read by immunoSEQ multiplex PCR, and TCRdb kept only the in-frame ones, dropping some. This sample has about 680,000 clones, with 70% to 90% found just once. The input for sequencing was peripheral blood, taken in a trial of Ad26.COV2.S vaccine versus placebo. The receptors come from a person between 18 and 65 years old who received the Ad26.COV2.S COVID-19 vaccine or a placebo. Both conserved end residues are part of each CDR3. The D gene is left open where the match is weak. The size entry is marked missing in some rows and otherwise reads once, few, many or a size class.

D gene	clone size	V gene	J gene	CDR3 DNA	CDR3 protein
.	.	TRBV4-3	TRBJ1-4	TGCGCCAGCAGCCAAGAGCCAGGATGGGCAAAACTGTTTTTT	CASSQEPGWAKLFF
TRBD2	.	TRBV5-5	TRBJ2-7	TGTGCCAGCAGCACTCCGGGACTAGACGAGCAGTACTTC	CASSTPGLDEQYF
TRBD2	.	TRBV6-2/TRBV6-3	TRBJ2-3	TGTGCCAGCAGTTGGGGGGGGAGTAGCACAGATACGCAGTATTTT	CASSWGGSSTDTQYF
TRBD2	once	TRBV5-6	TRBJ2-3	TGTGCCAGCAGCCTTCGGGGGGGCCAGGCAGATACGCAGTATTTT	CASSLRGGQADTQYF
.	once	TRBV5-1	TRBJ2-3	TGCGCCAGCAGACTTTGGGGGGTAGATACGCAGTATTTT	CASRLWGVDTQYF
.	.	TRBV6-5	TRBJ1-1	TGTGCCAGCAGTTACTCTTCGGGGGGGAGAGCTTTCTTT	CASSYSSGGRAFF
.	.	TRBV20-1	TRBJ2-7	TGCAGTGCTAGTCAGGGGAGGGGCCAATCTCGGGAGCAGTACTTC	CSASQGRGQSREQYF
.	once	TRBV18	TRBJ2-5	TGTGCCAGCTCACCGTTCTCAAGGGGCGAGACCCAGTACTTC	CASSPFSRGETQYF
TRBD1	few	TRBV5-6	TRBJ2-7	TGTGCCAGCAGCCTCCTACAGGGAAGGGGGCCCTACGAGCAGTACTTC	CASSLLQGRGPYEQYF
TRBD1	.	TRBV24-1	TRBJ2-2	TGTGCCACCAAAGACAGGGAGCACGGGGAGCTGTTTTTT	CATKDREHGELFF
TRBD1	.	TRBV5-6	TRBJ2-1	TGTGCCAGCAGCTCCGGACAGGGGGTTAGGAGCTCCTACAATGAGCAGTTCTTC	CASSSGQGVRSSYNEQFF
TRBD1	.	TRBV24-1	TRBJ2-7	TGTGCCACCCAGGACAGGGTGGGGTACGAGCAGTACTTC	CATQDRVGYEQYF
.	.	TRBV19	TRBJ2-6	TGTGCCAGTAGTAAGCCGGGATTATGGGGCTCTGGGGCCAACGTCCTGACTTTC	CASSKPGLWGSGANVLTF
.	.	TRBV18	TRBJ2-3	TGTGCCAGCTCACCACGCATAGGCACAGATACGCAGTATTTT	CASSPRIGTDTQYF
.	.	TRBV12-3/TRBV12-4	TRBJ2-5	TGTGCCAGCAGTCGACAGCTCAAAGAGACCCAGTACTTC	CASSRQLKETQYF
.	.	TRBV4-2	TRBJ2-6	TGTGCCAGCAGCCCCGGACGGATCTCTGGGGCCAACGTCCTGACTTTC	CASSPGRISGANVLTF
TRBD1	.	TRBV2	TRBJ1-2	TGTGCCAGCAGGGGACAGCCAACCTATGGCTACACCTTC	CASRGQPTYGYTF
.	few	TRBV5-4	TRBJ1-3	TGTGCCAGCAGCTTGGGGCACTCTGGAAACACCATATATTTT	CASSLGHSGNTIYF
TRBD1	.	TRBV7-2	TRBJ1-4	TGTGCCAGCAGCTCTCTTGGGGGACAGAGTGAAAAACTGTTTTTT	CASSSLGGQSEKLFF
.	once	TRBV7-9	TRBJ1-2	TGTGCCAGCAGCTTAGTAGGCAAGGGAACTAGTGGCTACACCTTC	CASSLVGKGTSGYTF
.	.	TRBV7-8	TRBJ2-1	TGTGCCAGCAGCCCCCGGCGAAAATACAATGAGCAGTTCTTC	CASSPRRKYNEQFF
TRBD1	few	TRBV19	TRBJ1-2	TGTGCCAGTAGAAGGGACAGGAACGTCTATGGCTACACCTTC	CASRRDRNVYGYTF
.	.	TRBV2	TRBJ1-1	TGTGCCAGCAGATCCGGCGGGCGGACTGAAGCTTTCTTT	CASRSGGRTEAFF
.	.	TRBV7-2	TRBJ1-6	TGTGCCAGCAGCTTAGTAGGGGGGGGTTTTAATTCACCCCTCCACTTT	CASSLVGGGFNSPLHF
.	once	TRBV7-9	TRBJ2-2	TGTGCCAGCAGCTTATTCGCCGGGGAGCTGTTTTTT	CASSLFAGELFF
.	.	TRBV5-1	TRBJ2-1	TGCGCCAGCAGCTTGAAGGATGAGCAGTTCTTC	CASSLKDEQFF
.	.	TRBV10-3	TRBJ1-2	TGTGCCATCAGTGGAGGGGACTATGGCTACACCTTC	CAISGGDYGYTF
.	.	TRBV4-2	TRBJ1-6	TGTGCCAGCAGCCCCCGGGGGTCACCCCTCCACTTT	CASSPRGSPLHF
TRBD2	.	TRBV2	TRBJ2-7	TGTGCCAGCAGTGAAGGGCCGGGAGGTACCTACGAGCAGTACTTC	CASSEGPGGTYEQYF
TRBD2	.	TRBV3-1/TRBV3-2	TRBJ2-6	TGTGCCAGCAGCCCTCCGGGGGGGCGCTCTGGGGCCAACGTCCTGACTTTC	CASSPPGGRSGANVLTF
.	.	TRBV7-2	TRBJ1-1	TGTGCCAGCACCTTGAGGATGAACACTGAAGCTTTCTTT	CASTLRMNTEAFF
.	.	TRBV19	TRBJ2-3	TGTGCCAGTAGAAGGGGGGGCACAGATACGCAGTATTTT	CASRRGGTDTQYF
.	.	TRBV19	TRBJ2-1	TGTGCCAGTAGTATAGGCCGGGACCTCTACAATGAGCAGTTCTTC	CASSIGRDLYNEQFF
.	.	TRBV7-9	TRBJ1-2	TGTGCCAGCAGCTTAGGACCCCTGGGCTACACCTTC	CASSLGPLGYTF
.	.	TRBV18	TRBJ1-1	TGTGCCAGCTCACCATGGGGGTTCAGCACTGAAGCTTTCTTT	CASSPWGFSTEAFF
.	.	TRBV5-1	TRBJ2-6	TGCGCCAGCAGCCCTCTGTCTGGGGCCAACGTCCTGACTTTC	CASSPLSGANVLTF
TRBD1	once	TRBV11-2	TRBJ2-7	TGTGCCAGCAGCGCAGACAGGGAAAACTACGAGCAGTACTTC	CASSADRENYEQYF
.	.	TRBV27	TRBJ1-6	TGTGCCAGCAGTTTAGGGAGGAATTCACCCCTCCACTTT	CASSLGRNSPLHF
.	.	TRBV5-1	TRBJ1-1	TGCGCCAGCAGCACCAGTGGGGGGGTAGTCACTGAAGCTTTCTTT	CASSTSGGVVTEAFF
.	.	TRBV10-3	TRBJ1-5	TGTGCCATCAGTTCCTCAGGGGATCAGCCCCAGCATTTT	CAISSSGDQPQHF
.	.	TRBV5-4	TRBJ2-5	TGTGCCAGCAGCTTGACAGTCCAAGAGACCCAGTACTTC	CASSLTVQETQYF
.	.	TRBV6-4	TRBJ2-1	TGTGCCAGCAGTGGACAGCACAGCTCCTACAATGAGCAGTTCTTC	CASSGQHSSYNEQFF
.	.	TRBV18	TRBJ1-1	TGTGCCAGCTCACCACCAGGGGAGCGGGCCGAAGCTTTCTTT	CASSPPGERAEAFF
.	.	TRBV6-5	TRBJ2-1	TGTGCCAGCAGGCCCCTAGCCCGAAATGAGCAGTTCTTC	CASRPLARNEQFF
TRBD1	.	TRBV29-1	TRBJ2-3	TGCAGCGTTGAAGAGGGGCCACAGGGGGAGGCGCAGTATTTT	CSVEEGPQGEAQYF
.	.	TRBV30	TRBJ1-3	TGTGCCTGGAGTGGGTCGACAGGAAACACCATATATTTT	CAWSGSTGNTIYF
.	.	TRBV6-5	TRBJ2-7	TGTGCCGTTTCCGACCCCGCCGGCGAGCAGTACTTC	CAVSDPAGEQYF
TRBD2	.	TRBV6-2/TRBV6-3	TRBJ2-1	TGTGCCAGCAGTTATCGCGGTAGCGGGAACAATGAGCAGTTCTTC	CASSYRGSGNNEQFF
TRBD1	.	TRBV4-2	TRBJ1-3	TGTGCCAGCAGCCAAGGGGACAGCTCTGGAAACACCATATATTTT	CASSQGDSSGNTIYF
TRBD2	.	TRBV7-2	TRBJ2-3	TGTGCCAGCAGCCCTAGCGGGATGGGGTTATCTAGCACAGATACGCAGTATTTT	CASSPSGMGLSSTDTQYF
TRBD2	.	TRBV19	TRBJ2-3	TGTGCCAGTAGTATGGGGGGACTAGCGGCAGATACGCAGTATTTT	CASSMGGLAADTQYF
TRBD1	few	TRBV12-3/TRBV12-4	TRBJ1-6	TGTGCCAGCTGGGACAGGTATTCACCCCTCCACTTT	CASWDRYSPLHF
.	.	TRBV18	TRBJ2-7	TGTGCCAGCTCACCTGGGCTAGCCTCCATCAGCTCCTACGAGCAGTACTTC	CASSPGLASISSYEQYF
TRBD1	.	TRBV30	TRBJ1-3	TGTGCCTGGAGTTCAGGGGGCGGCTCTGGAAACACCATATATTTT	CAWSSGGGSGNTIYF
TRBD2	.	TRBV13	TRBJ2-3	TGTGCCAGCAGCCGACTAGCGGGTAGCACAGATACGCAGTATTTT	CASSRLAGSTDTQYF
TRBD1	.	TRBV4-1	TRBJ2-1	TGCGCCAGCAGCCAAGACGGGACAGGGGGCTTGGGTGAGCAGTTCTTC	CASSQDGTGGLGEQFF
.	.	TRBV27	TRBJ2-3	TGTGCCAGCCGCCCCCCGGTGGTGGATACGCAGTATTTT	CASRPPVVDTQYF
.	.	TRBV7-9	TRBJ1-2	TGTGCCAGCAGCTTGTCCGGGACGTATGGCTACACCTTC	CASSLSGTYGYTF